Sequencing of this T cell receptor (beta chain) was carried out in a study of OX40 agonist ivuxolimab in advanced cancers. For context, the study as a whole: Ivuxolimab, which targeted the costimulatory receptor OX40 (CD134), was an agonistic, fully human IgG2 monoclonal antibody. Intravenous ivuxolimab was administered to patients every 2 weeks at six dose levels: 0.01, 0.1, 0.3, 1.5, 3 and 10 mg/kg. Of the approximately 50 patients in dose escalation, some 20 had hepatocellular carcinoma, about 15 had melanoma, 9 had renal cell carcinoma and 9 had head and neck cancer. In the dose-escalation cohort, 82.7% of patients were male, and the mean age was roughly 60 years, with a range of roughly 23 to 85. Patients were allowed to have had prior anti-PD-1, anti-PD-L1 or anti-CTLA-4 therapy, and around two fifths of the dose-escalation patients had been treated with checkpoint inhibitors. Three dose-escalation patients achieved partial responses, one with hepatocellular carcinoma and two with cutaneous melanoma. Peripheral TCRbeta sequencing was intended to test whether TCR sequence diversity was altered and clonal T-cell expansion was caused by ivuxolimab. The paper reports the monotherapy dose-escalation portion (N of about 54 patients) of the phase I ivuxolimab trial. Points the paper makes about the study in general: Partial responders in the 0.1-3.0 mg/kg groups had among the lowest normalized peripheral clonal expansion, especially among CD8+ T cells. The antigen specificity of the peripheral T cells that underwent clonal expansion was not determined. At doses of 0.1 to 3.0 mg/kg, clonal expansion of both CD4+ and CD8+ T cells in blood was seen between baseline and week 6. After ivuxolimab, CD8+ T cells had more expanded clones than CD4+ T cells on average. Low levels of normalized T-cell clonal expansion were also seen in some nonresponding patients.

The trial excluded patients who had a history of autoimmune disease or were on systemic immunosuppression. In every dose cohort, peripheral blood was drawn for TCR sequencing at baseline, cycle 4 day 1, and cycle 7 day 1. The samples were taken from a phase I, first-in-human, multicenter, open-label dose-escalation trial of ivuxolimab. Adults with locally advanced or metastatic head and neck squamous cell, hepatocellular, melanoma or renal cell carcinoma were enrolled in the trial. Before TCR sequencing, CD4+ and CD8+ T cells were separately sorted from peripheral blood. Genomic DNA was isolated from the sorted cells so that the TCRbeta CDR3 region could be sequenced. The immunoSEQ Assay was used for sequencing of TCRbeta CDR3 regions. Not all clones reach the TCRdb copy of this immuneACCESS table, which keeps in-frame sequences only. Checked studies attribute under half of the gap to unresolved V genes and leave the rest unexplained. The sample data list fewer than 55,000 clones, and 80% to 90% of these were observed just once. Jointly, the top ten make up over 0.6% of the sample.

Trimming accounts for 0 bases at V and 8 bases at J, while the number of junction bases matched to no gene is 8. The CDR3 measures 17 amino acids from cysteine to phenylalanine. Just CDR3 DNA is preserved here, 51 bases in frame from base 1. Taken from the germline V gene, the CDR1 and CDR2 loops are SGHAT and FQNNGV. This clone turned up a few times. Its target antigen remains unknown. Base qualities are not at hand, and no much larger clone is one base apart. The specimen was CD4+ or CD8+ T cells sorted from blood, collected in a trial of the OX40 agonist ivuxolimab. The clonotype originates from an adult with an advanced solid tumor such as melanoma, head and neck, liver or kidney cancer. The rearranged segments are TRBV11-2 and TRBJ2-1; 12 central bases correspond to TRBD2. This receptor carries the CDR3 CASSLDTGTSGSDEQFF. In nucleotides, the sequence is TGTGCCAGCAGCTTAGATACGGGGACTAGCGGGTCCGATGAGCAGTTCTTC.